Presented here are 26 T cell receptor beta chains from one specimen sequenced in a study of T cell repertoires in cytomegalovirus infection. Their target antigens are unknown. One entry per CDR3 protein, called by TCRdb with MiXCR from the reads. The sample gives 110,000 to 150,000 distinct CDR3 sequences, 32% of which show up once; 45% to 60% is in the top ten. The material sequenced was CD8+ T cells from cultured PBMCs, taken from culture after CMV antigen stimulation. These receptors all come from a human donor in good health (CMV status not recorded). Some clones in this sample may be carry-over from other donors' samples.

V usage is TRBV11-2 and J usage is TRBJ2-3, with TRBD2 matching 11 bases. Trimming at V came to 0 bases and at J to 2 bases, leaving 1 base not matched to a gene. In germline, CDR1 is SGHAT, CDR2 FQNNGV. The CDR3 runs to 16 residues. In DNA, the CDR3 is TGTGCCAGCAGCTTAGAACTAGCGGGGGCCACAGATACGCAGTATTTT. It translates to CASSLELAGATDTQYF.

V is TRBV7-9 and J is TRBJ2-6, with D possibly being TRBD1 or TRBD2 (5 bases each). Germline CDR1 is SEHNR and CDR2 is FQNEAQ (reference sequence). The V end was cut by 5 bases, the J end by 2 bases, with 19 bases between. This CDR3 is 18 amino acids long. The CDR3 loop is CASSTTVGTETGANVLTF. In DNA form, the CDR3 reads TGTGCCAGCAGCACGACCGTTGGGACCGAGACTGGGGCCAACGTCCTGACTTTC.

This clonotype was seen at least ten times. The rearrangement links TRBV28 to TRBJ1-6; the D gene is possibly TRBD1 (5 bases). This CDR3 is 13 amino acids long. CDR1 and CDR2 (germline): MDHEN, SYDVKM. Trimming stripped 11 bases from V and 10 bases from J, with 18 bases between. The CDR3 DNA sequence: TGTGCCTGGGGCGGGGGAAGTGGATCACCCCTCCACTTT. This sequence encodes CAWGGGSGSPLHF. Complete variable domain (other parts from reference TRBV28 and TRBJ1-6): DVKVTQSSRYLVKRTGEKVFLECVQDMDHENMFWYRQDPGLGLRLIYFSYDVKMKEKGDIPEGYSVSREKKERFSLILESASTNQTSMYLCAWGGGSGSPLHFGNGTRLTVT.

This chain uses TRBV7-9 with TRBJ1-4; D not certain. This CDR3 spans 12 amino acids. CDR1 is SEHNR, CDR2 FQNEAQ, per germline (reference sequence). V lost 1 base and J 14 bases, leaving 11 bases between the germline ends. CDR3 DNA: TGTGCCAGCAGCTTAGGTGAAAATGGTCTGTTTTTT. This codes for CASSLGENGLFF. The whole variable domain, remainder taken from reference TRBV7-9 and TRBJ1-4, is DTGVSQNPRHKITKRGQNVTFRCDPISEHNRLYWYRQTLGQGPEFLTYFQNEAQLEKSRLLSDRFSAERPKGSFSTLEIQRTEQGDSAMYLCASSLGENGLFFGSGTQLSVL.

The genes are TRBV7-2 and TRBJ1-1; perhaps TRBD1 as D (5 bases). The V gene lost 8 bases and the J gene lost 1 base, with 14 bases spanning the gap. The CDR3 extends over 14 amino acids. The germline CDR1 and CDR2 sequences are SGHTA and FQGNSA. DNA for the CDR3: TGTGCCAGCTCGGCCCGGGGCGGGAACACTGAAGCTTTCTTT. It specifies CASSARGGNTEAFF.

This clonotype came up a few times. This rearrangement joins TRBV28 to TRBJ1-2, with TRBD1 matching 9 bases. The CDR3 sequence is 24 residues long. Germline V gene data show CDR1 as MDHEN and CDR2 as SYDVKM. J was trimmed by 4 bases and V by 2 bases; bases with no gene match: 32. The DNA of the CDR3 is TGTGCCAGCAGTTTACCCTTGGGGGGACAGGGTTTTATGGCGAAAACCACCGAGAGCTATGGCTACACCTTC. Amino acid sequence: CASSLPLGGQGFMAKTTESYGYTF.

This clonotype was recorded at least ten times. The chain couples TRBV7-9 to TRBJ2-5, with 8 bases fitting TRBD1. This CDR3 comprises 14 residues. Trimming at V came to 9 bases and at J to 0 bases, leaving 6 bases not matched to a gene. Germline values: CDR1 SEHNR, CDR2 FQNEAQ (reference sequence). CDR3 in amino acids: CASQGAKHQETQYF. As DNA, the CDR3 is TGTGCCAGTCAGGGGGCCAAGCACCAAGAGACCCAGTACTTC.

This clonotype has ten or more counts. V and J are TRBV7-9 and TRBJ2-5; 7 bases agree with TRBD1. V lost 5 bases and J lost 8; bases outside the gene matches: 11. This CDR3 has 14 amino acids. Per germline, CDR1 SEHNR and CDR2 FQNEAQ (reference sequence). In DNA, the CDR3 is TGTGCCAGCAGCCCCCAAGGACAGGCCGGTACCCAGTACTTC. Amino acid sequence: CASSPQGQAGTQYF. The full variable domain, completed using reference TRBV7-9 and TRBJ2-5, is DTGVSQNPRHKITKRGQNVTFRCDPISEHNRLYWYRQTLGQGPEFLTYFQNEAQLEKSRLLSDRFSAERPKGSFSTLEIQRTEQGDSAMYLCASSPQGQAGTQYFGPGTRLLVL.

Many counts were recorded for this clonotype. The chain carries TRBV27 and TRBJ1-4; D ambiguous. The CDR3 is 14 amino acids. The germline V gene has CDR1 MNHEY and CDR2 SMNVEV (reference sequence). Trimming pared 3 bases from V and 6 bases from J, leaving 11 bases between. The CDR3 region is CASSFGGRDEKLFF. CDR3 DNA sequence: TGTGCCAGCAGTTTTGGTGGACGGGATGAAAAACTGTTTTTT.

In its sample, this clonotype was seen many times. The chain joins TRBV7-2 to TRBJ1-1; TRBD1 agrees at 8 bases. From germline, CDR1 is SGHTA and CDR2 FQGNSA. With V trimmed by 3 bases and J by 0 bases, 0 bases remained unmatched. CDR3 length: 14 amino acids. The CDR3 loop is CASSLTGVNTEAFF. CDR3 nucleotide sequence: TGTGCCAGCAGCTTGACAGGGGTGAACACTGAAGCTTTCTTT. Using reference TRBV7-2 and TRBJ1-1 for the parts outside the CDR3, the full variable domain is GAGVSQSPSNKVTEKGKDVELRCDPISGHTALYWYRQSLGQGLEFLIYFQGNSAPDKSGLPSDRFSAERTGGSVSTLTIQRTQQEDSAVYLCASSLTGVNTEAFFGQGTRLTVV.

This clonotype was seen ten or more times. The chain combines TRBV12-3 or TRBV12-4 with TRBJ2-7; 15 bases fit TRBD2. This CDR3 comprises 15 residues. V shed 6 bases, J shed 5 bases, and the junction held 5 bases outside the gene matches. The CDR3 reads CASSGTSGGRNEQYF. The CDR3 DNA reads as TGTGCCAGCAGCGGGACTAGCGGGGGGCGGAACGAGCAGTACTTC.

The CDR3 region is CSARVRMETFF. CDR3 nucleotides: TGCAGTGCTAGAGTAAGGATGGAAACTTTCTTT. V is TRBV20-1 and J is TRBJ1-1; D is ambiguous. This CDR3 contains 11 residues. The V end was cut by 1 base, the J end by 12 bases, with 12 bases between. From germline, CDR1 is DFQATT and CDR2 SNEGSKA (reference sequence).

V and J are TRBV20-1 and TRBJ1-1, with no clear D. The CDR3 is 12 amino acids. From germline, CDR1 is DFQATT and CDR2 SNEGSKA (reference sequence). Deletions cut 0 bases from V and 1 base from J, with 3 bases between. This CDR3 reads CSARDPNTEAFF. The CDR3 DNA follows: TGCAGTGCTAGAGACCCGAACACTGAAGCTTTCTTT.

The chain carries TRBV7-2 and TRBJ1-1; 7 bases are shared with TRBD1. From germline, CDR1 is SGHTA and CDR2 FQGNSA. Losses at the gene ends were 5 bases for V and 3 bases for J; bases not matched to a gene: 9. The CDR3 consists of 15 residues. CDR3 nucleotides: TGTGCCAGCAGCCCATGGACAGGAAGGGACACTGAAGCTTTCTTT. The encoded protein is CASSPWTGRDTEAFF. The whole variable domain, remainder taken from reference TRBV7-2 and TRBJ1-1, is GAGVSQSPSNKVTEKGKDVELRCDPISGHTALYWYRQSLGQGLEFLIYFQGNSAPDKSGLPSDRFSAERTGGSVSTLTIQRTQQEDSAVYLCASSPWTGRDTEAFFGQGTRLTVV.

This clonotype turned up a few times. The chain couples TRBV7-3 to TRBJ2-1; the match to TRBD2 covers 12 bases. Looked up from germline, CDR1 is SGHTA and CDR2 is FQGTGA. V shed 5 bases, J shed 8 bases, and the junction held 4 bases outside the gene matches. This CDR3 is built from 14 residues. The CDR3 reads CASSPGLAGDEQFF. The CDR3 DNA follows: TGTGCCAGCAGCCCGGGACTAGCGGGCGATGAGCAGTTCTTC.

The table lists this clonotype with many counts. The chain is built from TRBV7-8 and TRBJ2-5, with 10 bases aligning to TRBD2. This CDR3 is 14 amino acids long. V shed 4 bases and J 5 bases; nucleotides not matched to a gene: 4. The V gene's germline CDR1 is SGHVS and CDR2 FQNEAQ. DNA of the CDR3: TGTGCCAGCAGCTCTAGCGGGGGAGAGGAGACCCAGTACTTC. Translated, it gives CASSSSGGEETQYF.

The sample holds a few counts of this clonotype. The chain carries TRBV27 and TRBJ2-7, with D maybe TRBD2 (6 bases). Germline V gives CDR1 MNHEY, CDR2 SMNVEV (reference sequence). CDR3 length: 13 amino acids. Between the trimmed V and J ends, which lost 2 bases and 5 bases, there was a span of 10 bases. In nucleotides, the CDR3 is TGTGCCAGCAGTTTAGCGGGGAACAACGAGCAGTACTTC. This translates into CASSLAGNNEQYF.

At least ten counts were recorded for this clonotype. The rearrangement links TRBV6-1 to TRBJ2-3; TRBD2 agrees at 7 bases. The CDR3 has 15 amino acids. Trimming cost V 3 bases and J 0 bases; bases outside gene matches: 3. Germline CDR1 and CDR2: MNHNS and SASEGT. CDR3 residues: CASSEGLRSTDTQYF. CDR3 sequence (DNA): TGTGCCAGCAGTGAGGGACTACGAAGCACAGATACGCAGTATTTT.

The chain uses TRBV28 and TRBJ1-2; D might be TRBD1 (6 bases). V was pared by 2 bases and J by 8 bases, with 18 bases between. The CDR3 length is 15 residues. CDR1 is MDHEN and CDR2 is SYDVKM in the germline V gene. CDR3 coding DNA: TGTGCCAGCAGTTTACCCATAGGCCAGGGGACGGGCTACACCTTC. It yields the protein CASSLPIGQGTGYTF.

The chain employs TRBV11-2 and TRBJ2-7; a weak D match, TRBD1 (6 bases). Germline V gives CDR1 SGHAT, CDR2 FQNNGV. The CDR3 runs to 15 residues. Trimming pared 2 bases from V and 0 bases from J, leaving 11 bases between. The CDR3 loop is CASSLSGTTSYEQYF. CDR3 in DNA: TGTGCCAGCAGCTTATCAGGGACAACCTCCTACGAGCAGTACTTC.

The chain links TRBV19 to TRBJ1-2; the D is unclear. This CDR3 has 13 amino acids. V lost 3 bases and J 1 base, leaving 6 bases between the germline ends. CDR1 and CDR2 from the germline V gene are LNHDA and SQIVND (reference sequence). The chain's CDR3 is CASSIQSNYGYTF. In nucleotides, the CDR3 is TGTGCCAGTAGTATCCAGAGTAACTATGGCTACACCTTC.

This chain joins TRBV5-1 and TRBJ1-1; no clear D. Germline V gene lookup returns CDR1 SGHRS and CDR2 YFSETQ. The CDR3 totals 13 residues. With 5 bases removed from V and 3 bases from J, the gap between germline ends came to 11 bases. In nucleotides, the CDR3 is TGCGCCAGCAGGGACGGCTTTGACACTGAAGCTTTCTTT. Its translation: CASRDGFDTEAFF. Drawing the rest from reference TRBV5-1 and TRBJ1-1, the complete variable domain is KAGVTQTPRYLIKTRGQQVTLSCSPISGHRSVSWYQQTPGQGLQFLFEYFSETQRNKGNFPGRFSGRQFSNSRSEMNVSTLELGDSALYLCASRDGFDTEAFFGQGTRLTVV.

This clonotype was observed a few times. The chain has TRBV5-4 and TRBJ2-1; the D gene is possibly TRBD1 (6 bases). The ends were cut back, 1 base at V and 8 bases at J, with 10 bases in the middle. CDR3 length: 13 residues. Germline V CDR1 and CDR2: SGHNT, YYREEE (reference sequence). The CDR3: CASSLSSGDEQFF. Written as DNA, the CDR3 is TGTGCCAGCAGCTTGTCGTCAGGGGATGAGCAGTTCTTC.

This clonotype was counted at least ten times. The chain's CDR3 is CASSPTGGFDQETQYF. CDR3 coding DNA: TGTGCCAGCAGCCCCACCGGCGGCTTCGACCAAGAGACCCAGTACTTC. The genes are TRBV7-9 and TRBJ2-5, with D uncertain. Trimming took off 5 bases at V and 0 bases at J, with 16 bases between the two ends. This CDR3 spans 16 amino acids. Germline V gene data show CDR1 as SEHNR and CDR2 as FQNEAQ (reference sequence).

The rearrangement links TRBV5-6 to TRBJ1-6, with D unresolved. Germline CDR1 is SGHDT and CDR2 is YYEEEE. This CDR3 is 15 amino acids long. V was shortened by 3 bases and J by 5 bases, with 12 bases between the two germline ends. The CDR3 loop reads CASSWEALNNSPLHF. In nucleotides, the CDR3 is TGTGCCAGCAGCTGGGAGGCCCTTAATAATTCACCCCTCCACTTT.

This clonotype was detected ten times or more. V gene TRBV5-6 combines with J gene TRBJ2-1; D may correspond to TRBD1 or TRBD2 (6 bases each). V lost 4 bases and J 8 bases, leaving 19 bases between the germline ends. CDR3 length: 15 amino acids. Germline-derived CDR1 and CDR2 are SGHDT and YYEEEE. The CDR3 sequence: CASSQPGATRHEQFF. The CDR3 DNA sequence: TGTGCCAGCAGCCAACCGGGGGCCACCCGCCATGAGCAGTTCTTC.